This T cell receptor beta chain was sequenced during a study of blood T cell repertoires in COVID-19. In the original analysis: Amplified reference gene primers provided the basis for estimating nucleated cell counts. Generated by immunoSEQ multiplex PCR, the TCRdb table keeps only in-frame clones and is missing some. The V and J calls and clone size were taken over from that table, and D and trimming were inferred from the DNA. The repertoire holds a few hundred thousand clones, with approximately 88% as singletons. Specimen: peripheral blood. This receptor was taken from a woman aged 25 to 39 who had recovered from COVID-19.

CDR3 amino acids: CASSLLTGQETQYF. The CDR3 DNA sequence: TGCGCCAGCAGCTTGCTAACAGGCCAAGAGACCCAGTACTTC. This chain links TRBV5-1 with TRBJ2-5, with TRBD1 as a possible D gene (5 bases). Germline CDR1 and CDR2: SGHRS and YFSETQ. The CDR3 spans 14 residues. The V gene lost 1 base and the J gene lost 1 base, with 8 bases spanning the gap.